Shown below are 32 T cell receptor beta chains from a single sample sequenced in a study of T cells in Graves' hyperthyroidism and ophthalmopathy (dated by TCRdb to the late 2010s). Libraries came from multiplex PCR. The instrument was an Illumina HiSeq 2000. The TCR beta CDR3 regions were amplified from the RNA transcripts. The first round of RT-PCR for the TCR CDR3 was performed with the HTBI primer set and the Qiagen OneStep RT-PCR kit. TCRdb reran the public reads through fastp at Q25 and MiXCR, keeping productive beta chains. Under each unique CDR3 protein, matching rows form one entry showing the most common genes and DNA. This sample has under 300,000 distinct CDR3 sequences in its table, and 20% to 25% of those were observed once. Roughly 60% of the sample rests with the top ten. The material sequenced was blood. These receptors were collected from a man in his thirties or forties with Graves' ophthalmopathy.

This clonotype was counted ten times or more. V and J are TRBV6-1 and TRBJ2-1, with D perhaps TRBD1 (5 bases). Trimming pared 4 bases from V and 4 bases from J, leaving 20 bases between. Per germline, CDR1 MNHNS and CDR2 SASEGT. This CDR3 has 17 residues. The CDR3 DNA reads as TGTGCCAGCAGTGTTTCGCTCGCGCGGCAGGGTTACAATGAGCAGTTCTTC. The encoded protein is CASSVSLARQGYNEQFF.

This clonotype was picked up many times. The chain joins TRBV11-2 to TRBJ2-3; 10 nucleotides line up with TRBD2. Germline V gene sequence: CDR1 SGHAT, CDR2 FQNNGV. The CDR3 consists of 16 residues. The trim removed 2 bases at V and 4 bases at J, leaving 6 bases unmatched. Here the CDR3 DNA reads TGTGCCAGCAGCTTACCTCTAGCGGGAGTGGCAGATACGCAGTATTTT. As protein: CASSLPLAGVADTQYF.

This clonotype was recorded at least ten times. The chain combines TRBV30 with TRBJ1-2; D uncertain. CDR1 is GTSNPN and CDR2 is SVGIG in the germline V gene (reference sequence). CDR3 length: 11 residues. The V and J ends lost 2 bases and 2 bases respectively, with 3 bases between them. The CDR3 DNA follows: TGTGCCTGGAGTACGAACTATGGCTACACCTTC. This gives the protein CAWSTNYGYTF.

The sample holds a few counts of this clonotype. The DNA of the CDR3 is TGTGCCAGCAGTCTAACGGACAAAAAAGAGACCCAGTACTTC. Its translation is CASSLTDKKETQYF. The chain carries TRBV12-3 or TRBV12-4 and TRBJ2-5; D might be TRBD1 (5 bases). The CDR3 spans 14 residues. Trimming pared 5 bases from V and 3 bases from J, leaving 13 bases between.

This chain joins TRBV5-5 and TRBJ2-5, with D possibly being TRBD2 (5 bases). The CDR3 is 17 amino acids. V shed 0 bases and J shed 4 bases, with 19 bases lying between them. The germline CDR1 and CDR2 sequences are SGHKS and YYEKEE (reference sequence). CDR3 bases: TGTGCCAGCAGCTTGGAGGACCCGAGGCTAGAGGGAGAGACCCAGTACTTC. This encodes CASSLEDPRLEGETQYF.

This clonotype was observed at least ten times. This sequence joins TRBV28 and TRBJ1-1, with a possible D match to TRBD1 (5 bases). CDR3 length: 18 residues. Germline CDR1 is MDHEN and CDR2 is SYDVKM. The V end lost 6 bases, the J end lost 2 bases, and 25 bases lay between the germline ends. CDR3 DNA: TGTGCCAGCAGCCGCTCAGTCCTCGGGGGTCGGATCAACACTGAAGCTTTCTTT. This encodes CASSRSVLGGRINTEAFF.

This clonotype appeared a few times. This chain links TRBV5-1 with TRBJ1-1, with D perhaps matching TRBD1 (6 bases). The CDR3 loop spans 13 amino acids. Per germline, CDR1 SGHRS and CDR2 YFSETQ. The V and J ends lost 5 bases and 3 bases respectively, with 11 bases between them. CDR3 nucleotide sequence: TGCGCCAGCAGGAACCAGGGGTACACTGAAGCTTTCTTT. This encodes CASRNQGYTEAFF.

This clonotype was counted many times. The rearrangement joins TRBV11-2 to TRBJ2-3; 7 nucleotides match TRBD2. CDR1 and CDR2 from the germline V gene are SGHAT and FQNNGV. The CDR3 has 15 residues. J was trimmed by 5 bases and V by 1 base; bases with no gene match: 6. This CDR3 reads CASSLAGGLRDTQYF. CDR3 nucleotide sequence: TGTGCCAGCAGCTTAGCGGGAGGCTTGAGAGATACGCAGTATTTT.

This clonotype was detected ten times or more. The chain is built from TRBV10-3 and TRBJ2-7; TRBD1 matches 9 bases. The CDR3 extends over 14 amino acids. In germline, CDR1 is ENHRY, CDR2 SYGVKD. V was clipped by 6 bases and J by 4 bases; unmatched bases: 7. CDR3 region: CAISPDRGAYEQYF. The CDR3 region has the DNA TGTGCCATCAGCCCCGACAGGGGGGCTTACGAGCAGTACTTC.

Concerning this clonotype itself: With a much larger clone just one base away, this may be a read error. This rearrangement joins TRBV12-3 or TRBV12-4 to TRBJ2-2, with TRBD2 matching over 8 bases. The junction had 7 bases not matched to a gene; V was cut back by 3 bases and J by 7 bases. The CDR3 is 15 residues long. DNA for the CDR3: TGTGCCAGCAGTTTGGGCGGGAGGATGTTCGGGGAGCTGTTTTTT. This sequence encodes CASSLGGRMFGELFF.

This clonotype was counted many times. This chain uses TRBV6-1 with TRBJ2-7; 13 nucleotides match TRBD2. Trimming removed 6 bases from V and 4 bases from J; junction bases left unmatched: 18. This CDR3 contains 19 residues. Per germline, CDR1 MNHNS and CDR2 SASEGT. The CDR3 coding sequence is TGTGCCAGCAGGGGAACCGGGACTAGCGGGGCCCGGGGGTTTTACGAGCAGTACTTC. Translation gives CASRGTGTSGARGFYEQYF.

Worth noting for this clonotype: It may be a read error: a sequence one base away is much more abundant. The chain employs TRBV3-1 and TRBJ2-5, with D uncertain. This CDR3 has 12 amino acids. Trimming stripped 8 bases from V and 7 bases from J, with 14 bases between. The germline V gene has CDR1 LGHDT and CDR2 YNNKEL (reference sequence). The CDR3 nucleotides read TGTGCCAGCGCAGCTAGTTGGGGGACCCAGTACTTC. It encodes CASAASWGTQYF.

V usage is TRBV19 and J usage is TRBJ1-5; 7 nucleotides align to TRBD1. With V trimmed by 7 bases and J by 4 bases, 10 bases remained unmatched. Germline CDR1 and CDR2: LNHDA and SQIVND (reference sequence). There are 15 residues in the CDR3. CDR3 sequence reads: CASTYRDSRNQPQHF. The CDR3 region has the DNA TGTGCCAGTACTTATAGGGACAGCAGGAATCAGCCCCAGCATTTT.

This clonotype has just a few counts. V usage is TRBV27 and J usage is TRBJ2-5; 7 nucleotides match TRBD2. Germline lookup yields CDR1 MNHEY and CDR2 SMNVEV (reference sequence). Trimming removed 7 bases from V and 4 bases from J; junction bases left unmatched: 6. This CDR3 spans 13 amino acids. Here the CDR3 reads CASKPLAGETQYF. The CDR3 nucleotides are TGTGCCAGCAAACCCTTAGCGGGAGAGACCCAGTACTTC.

Of note for this clonotype: A single base separates this from a much larger clone, so it may be a read error. The rearrangement uses TRBV2 and TRBJ1-6; tentatively, D is TRBD1 (6 bases). Germline lookup yields CDR1 SNHLY and CDR2 FYNNEI. This CDR3 is 14 amino acids long. Here the CDR3 reads CGSRPRGQTNVLHF. The CDR3 DNA reads TGTGGCAGCAGACCCCGGGGGCAGACAAACGTCCTCCACTTT.

The J gene is TRBJ2-5, the V gene TRBV7-2; maybe TRBD2 (7 bases). The germline V gene has CDR1 SGHTA and CDR2 FQGNSA. CDR3 size: 12 residues. V shed 11 bases and J shed 9 bases, with 19 bases lying between them. The CDR3 sequence: CAASRGGPAQYF. The CDR3 DNA follows: TGTGCCGCCTCCCGCGGGGGCCCGGCCCAGTACTTC.

This clonotype was seen ten or more times. This chain uses TRBV20-1 with TRBJ2-3; a weak D match, TRBD2 (8 bases). The CDR3 covers 14 residues. Germline assignment: CDR1 DFQATT and CDR2 SNEGSKA (reference sequence). Trimming shortened V by 6 bases and J by 3 bases, and 16 bases separated the two germline ends. CDR3 loop: CSAQGGLETDTQYF. In DNA, the CDR3 is TGCAGTGCCCAGGGGGGACTAGAAACAGATACGCAGTATTTT.

The V and J genes are TRBV7-2 and TRBJ2-1; weak D call: TRBD2 (5 bases). This CDR3 has 13 residues. The germline V gene encodes CDR1 SGHTA and CDR2 FQGNSA. The V and J ends lost 1 base and 11 bases respectively, with 12 bases between them. The CDR3 bases are TGTGCCAGCAGCTTAGGTGTTTGGGAGAAGCAGTTCTTC. Encoded protein: CASSLGVWEKQFF.

The table lists this clonotype with many counts. The chain employs TRBV3-1 and TRBJ1-3, with a tentative D call TRBD1 (5 bases). Germline-derived CDR1 and CDR2 are LGHDT and YNNKEL (reference sequence). The CDR3 extends over 13 amino acids. V gave up 8 bases and J gave up 1 base, with 9 bases separating them. CDR3 DNA: TGTGCCAGCGGGAGGGGATCTGGAAACACCATATATTTT. Translating gives CASGRGSGNTIYF.

This clonotype was picked up many times. The chain links TRBV9 to TRBJ1-1, with TRBD1 matching over 7 bases. CDR1 and CDR2 from the germline V gene are SGDLS and YYNGEE. This CDR3 spans 15 amino acids. V shed 3 bases, J shed 5 bases, and the junction held 10 bases outside the gene matches. The DNA of the CDR3 is TGTGCCAGCAGCGCTCAACAGGGGCGGTGGACTGAAGCTTTCTTT. Protein: CASSAQQGRWTEAFF. Combining the CDR3 with reference TRBV9 and TRBJ1-1 gives the whole variable domain DSGVTQTPKHLITATGQRVTLRCSPRSGDLSVYWYQQSLDQGLQFLIQYYNGEERAKGNILERFSAQQFPDLHSELNLSSLELGDSALYFCASSAQQGRWTEAFFGQGTRLTVV.

The table lists this clonotype with many counts. This chain links TRBV20-1 with TRBJ2-3; D is ambiguous. The germline V and J ends were trimmed by 2 bases and 2 bases, with 5 bases remaining between them. CDR1 and CDR2 (germline): DFQATT, SNEGSKA (reference sequence). The CDR3 spans 12 residues. The CDR3 protein is CSARLDTDTQYF. The CDR3 region has the DNA TGCAGTGCTAGACTGGACACAGATACGCAGTATTTT.

This clonotype was observed many times. A read error may be the cause here, since a much bigger clone is one base away. The chain links TRBV11-2 to TRBJ1-1; 9 positions agree with TRBD1. Germline V gene data show CDR1 as SGHAT and CDR2 as FQNNGV. Trimming removed 3 bases from V and 5 bases from J; junction bases left unmatched: 4. This CDR3 spans 14 amino acids. This chain's CDR3 is CASSFGQGRTEAFF. The CDR3 nucleotides are TGTGCCAGCAGCTTCGGACAGGGGAGGACTGAAGCTTTCTTT. Combining the CDR3 with reference TRBV11-2 and TRBJ1-1 gives the whole variable domain EAGVAQSPRYKIIEKRQSVAFWCNPISGHATLYWYQQILGQGPKLLIQFQNNGVVDDSQLPKDRFSAERLKGVDSTLKIQPAKLEDSAVYLCASSFGQGRTEAFFGQGTRLTVV.

Many counts were recorded for this clonotype. The rearrangement links TRBV28 to TRBJ2-7, with D possibly matching TRBD2 (6 bases). CDR1 is MDHEN, CDR2 SYDVKM, per germline. CDR3 length equals 15 residues. V was cut by 3 bases and J by 3 bases, with 15 bases left in between. The CDR3, as DNA: TGTGCCAGCAGTTTGACCGGGACTGGGCTCTACGAGCAGTACTTC. Residues: CASSLTGTGLYEQYF.

This chain links TRBV6-1 with TRBJ1-2, with unresolved D. Deletions cut 2 bases from V and 7 bases from J, with 5 bases between. The germline gives CDR1 MNHNS, CDR2 SASEGT. CDR3 size: 11 residues. Here the CDR3 reads CASSERPGYTF. The DNA for the CDR3 is TGTGCCAGCAGTGAAAGACCTGGCTACACCTTC.

The CDR3 sequence is CASSSQRLAGSNTGELFF. The DNA for the CDR3 is TGTGCCAGCAGCTCGCAACGACTAGCGGGGTCGAACACCGGGGAGCTGTTTTTT. J is TRBJ2-2 and V is TRBV12-3 or TRBV12-4, with 11 bases identical to TRBD2. V lost 6 bases and J lost 0; bases outside the gene matches: 9. The CDR3 loop spans 18 amino acids.

There are a few counts of this clonotype. The chain uses TRBV28 and TRBJ1-1; no reliable D call. CDR3 size: 15 residues. Trimming cost V 3 bases and J 5 bases, with 16 bases left between them. Looked up from germline, CDR1 is MDHEN and CDR2 is SYDVKM. CDR3 amino acids: CASSFKSWRGTEAFF. The CDR3, as DNA: TGTGCCAGCAGTTTTAAGAGCTGGAGAGGGACTGAAGCTTTCTTT.

V gene TRBV11-1 combines with J gene TRBJ2-6; unclear D gene. Germline CDR1 and CDR2: SGHAT and FQDESV (reference sequence). The germline V and J ends were trimmed by 5 bases and 4 bases, with 12 bases remaining between them. The CDR3 runs to 15 residues. The CDR3 nucleotides are TGTGCCAGCAGCCATGAGTTGGAAGGGGCCAACGTCCTGACTTTC. This gives the protein CASSHELEGANVLTF.

This clonotype was seen ten or more times. V is TRBV11-2 and J is TRBJ2-1, with 9 bases lining up with TRBD2. With 3 bases clipped from V and 13 bases from J, the junction kept 10 bases outside the gene matches. Germline lookup yields CDR1 SGHAT and CDR2 FQNNGV. The CDR3 is 14 residues long. The CDR3 region is CASSFVTSGSTQFF. The CDR3 DNA sequence: TGTGCCAGCAGCTTCGTGACTAGCGGATCCACCCAGTTCTTC.

This clonotype was picked up a small number of times. The junction shows a germline mismatch at one end, possibly a read error. The V and J genes are TRBV24-1 and TRBJ2-3, with no clear D. There are 15 residues in the CDR3. Germline V gene lookup returns CDR1 KGHDR and CDR2 SFDVKD. This CDR3 reads CATSETTGRTDTQYF. The DNA for the CDR3 is TGTGCCACCAGTGAAACCACTGGTCGCACAGATACACAGTATTTT.

This clonotype was observed at least ten times. This rearrangement joins TRBV2 to TRBJ2-7, with TRBD1 matching over 8 bases. With V trimmed by 10 bases and J by 2 bases, 10 bases remained unmatched. Germline V gives CDR1 SNHLY, CDR2 FYNNEI. CDR3 length: 14 residues. CDR3 residues: CATKTGTGTYEQYF. For the CDR3, the DNA is TGTGCCACCAAAACGGGGACAGGCACCTACGAGCAGTACTTC.

This clonotype has just a few counts. The chain employs TRBV7-9 and TRBJ2-1, with D perhaps TRBD1 or TRBD2 (5 bases each). The germline gives CDR1 SEHNR, CDR2 FQNEAQ (reference sequence). The ends were cut back, 2 bases at V and 6 bases at J, with 8 bases in the middle. This CDR3 contains 13 residues. Here the CDR3 reads CASSLRGGNEQFF. The CDR3 nucleotides are TGTGCCAGCAGCTTACGTGGGGGCAATGAGCAGTTCTTC.

This clonotype was seen repeatedly, ten times or more. The chain joins TRBV3-1 to TRBJ2-2, with 7 bases matching TRBD1. V lost 1 base to trimming and J lost 1 base; unmatched junction nucleotides: 0. Germline V gene data show CDR1 as LGHDT and CDR2 as YNNKEL (reference sequence). The CDR3 length is 15 residues. CDR3 loop: CASSQGTGNTGELFF. The DNA of the CDR3 is TGTGCCAGCAGCCAAGGGACAGGGAACACCGGGGAGCTGTTTTTT.